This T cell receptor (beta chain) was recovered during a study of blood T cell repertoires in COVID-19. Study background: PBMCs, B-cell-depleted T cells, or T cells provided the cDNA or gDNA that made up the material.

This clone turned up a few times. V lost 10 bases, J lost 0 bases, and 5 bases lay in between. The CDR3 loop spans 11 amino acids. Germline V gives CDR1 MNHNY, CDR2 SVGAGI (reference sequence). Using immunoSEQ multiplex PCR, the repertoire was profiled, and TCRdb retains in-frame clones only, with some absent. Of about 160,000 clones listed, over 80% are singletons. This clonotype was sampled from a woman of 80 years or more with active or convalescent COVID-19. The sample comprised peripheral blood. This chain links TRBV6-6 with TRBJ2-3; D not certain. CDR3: CAIKSTDTQYF. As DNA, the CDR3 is TGTGCCATAAAAAGCACAGATACGCAGTATTTT.